This entry lists 7 T cell receptor beta chains sequenced from one sample in a study of early T cells in non-severe SARS-CoV-2 infection. Each CDR3 protein gets one entry after TCRdb re-called the 5' RACE reads with MiXCR. The sample carries more than 35,000 distinct CDR3 sequences, 9.5% to 13% recorded once. Sequenced: whole blood. The receptors come from an adult who was a healthcare worker with PCR-confirmed SARS-CoV-2 infection or an uninfected control (not recorded which).

The J gene is TRBJ2-3, the V gene TRBV29-1; TRBD2 matches 9 bases. CDR3 length: 14 amino acids. J lost 2 bases, V lost 8 bases, and 8 bases had no gene match. The germline gives CDR1 SQVTM, CDR2 ANQGSEA. The CDR3 loop is CSWGTSISTDTQYF. The CDR3 bases are TGCAGCTGGGGGACTAGCATATCCACAGATACGCAGTATTTT.

This clonotype has ten or more counts. V gene TRBV6-5 combines with J gene TRBJ1-2; 9 nucleotides match TRBD1. The CDR3 covers 14 residues. The germline V gene has CDR1 MNHEY and CDR2 SVGAGI. V was pared by 3 bases and J by 4 bases, with 3 bases of the junction left unmatched. CDR3 region: CASSYGTGSYGYTF. In DNA, the CDR3 is TGTGCCAGCAGTTATGGGACAGGGAGCTATGGCTACACCTTC.

This clonotype was recorded at least ten times. This chain joins TRBV4-1 and TRBJ1-4; no firm D call. Germline V gives CDR1 MGHRA, CDR2 YSYEKL. This CDR3 comprises 17 residues. The V gene lost 3 bases and the J gene lost 8 bases, with 22 bases spanning the gap. CDR3 sequence: CASSQTGLHFSGEKLFF. The CDR3 nucleotides are TGCGCCAGCAGCCAGACCGGGCTCCACTTCAGCGGGGAAAAACTGTTTTTT.

V and J are TRBV28 and TRBJ1-4, with D uncertain. Germline-derived CDR1 and CDR2 are MDHEN and SYDVKM. V was clipped by 6 bases and J by 7 bases, with 6 bases between them. The CDR3 sequence is 11 residues long. In DNA form, the CDR3 reads TGTGCCAGCAGAAGGGCTGAAAAACTGTTTTTT. Its protein product is CASRRAEKLFF.

This clonotype appeared a few times. This chain joins TRBV5-4 and TRBJ2-1, with no clear D. The CDR3 runs to 16 residues. With 0 bases removed from V and 0 bases from J, the gap between germline ends came to 10 bases. Germline V gives CDR1 SGHNT, CDR2 YYREEE (reference sequence). CDR3 protein: CASSLDFLSSYNEQFF. CDR3 sequence (DNA): TGTGCCAGCAGCTTGGACTTTTTGAGCTCCTACAATGAGCAGTTCTTC.

The gene calls are TRBV28 and TRBJ1-3; D remains ambiguous. In germline, CDR1 is MDHEN, CDR2 SYDVKM. This CDR3 contains 13 residues. V was shortened by 2 bases and J by 4 bases, with 6 bases between the two germline ends. CDR3 sequence: CASSLGRGNTIYF. As DNA, the CDR3 is TGTGCCAGCAGTTTAGGGCGGGGAAACACCATATATTTT.

The genes are TRBV20-1 and TRBJ2-5; 14 nucleotides agree with TRBD2. Trimming cost V 0 bases and J 2 bases; bases outside gene matches: 11. Germline loops: CDR1 DFQATT, CDR2 SNEGSKA (reference sequence). The CDR3 is made up of 19 amino acids. CDR3 nucleotides: TGCAGTGCTAGAGAGGACGGGACTAGCGGGAGTGGTGGTCAAGAGACCCAGTACTTC. It codes for CSAREDGTSGSGGQETQYF.